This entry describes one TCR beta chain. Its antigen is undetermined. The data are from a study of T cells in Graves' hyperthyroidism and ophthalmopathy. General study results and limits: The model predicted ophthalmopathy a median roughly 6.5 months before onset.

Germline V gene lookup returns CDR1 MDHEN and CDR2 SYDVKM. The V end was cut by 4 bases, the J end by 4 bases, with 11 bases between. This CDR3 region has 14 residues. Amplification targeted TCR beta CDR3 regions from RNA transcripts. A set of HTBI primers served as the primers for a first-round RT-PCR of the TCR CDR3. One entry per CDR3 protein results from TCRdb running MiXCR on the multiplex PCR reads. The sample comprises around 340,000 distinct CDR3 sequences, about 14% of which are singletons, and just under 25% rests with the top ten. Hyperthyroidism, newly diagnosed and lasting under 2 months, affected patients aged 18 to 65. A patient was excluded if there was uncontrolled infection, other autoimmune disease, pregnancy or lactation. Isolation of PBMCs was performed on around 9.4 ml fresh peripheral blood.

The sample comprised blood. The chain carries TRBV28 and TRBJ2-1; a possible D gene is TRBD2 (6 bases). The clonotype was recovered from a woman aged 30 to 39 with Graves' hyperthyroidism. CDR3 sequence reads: CASSSEGLYNEQFF. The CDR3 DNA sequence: TGTGCCAGCAGTTCTGAGGGACTTTACAATGAGCAGTTCTTC.